This entry is about one TCR beta chain. Its antigen is undetermined. This sample is part of a study of cytomegalovirus exposure and HLA in healthy donors. Overall study context: Genetic ancestry analysis placed 81% of the 300 to 500 donors that were genotyped in the Caucasian-associated cluster. Study results and caveats: The productive fraction for most TCR beta V segments was about 90% or about 30% in an earlier analysis. Researchers catalogued approximately 170 TCR beta chains as cytomegalovirus-associated.

The CDR3 spans 15 residues. V was pared by 2 bases and J by 8 bases, with 5 bases of the junction left unmatched. Germline V gene lookup returns CDR1 MGHDK and CDR2 SYGVNS. PCR involved 60 Vbeta and 13 Jbeta primers. Produced via immunoSEQ multiplex PCR; TCRdb's table is partial and in-frame only. The sample records approximately 170,000 clones, approximately 78% being singletons. The receptor was derived from a male donor in good health and CMV-seronegative. This sequence joins TRBV25-1 and TRBJ1-6, with 8 bases identical to TRBD1. Source material: PBMCs. The CDR3 region has the DNA TGTGCCAGCAGTGAAGGTGGACAGGGCGATTCACCCCTCCACTTT. It encodes CASSEGGQGDSPLHF. Full variable domain (remainder filled in from reference TRBV25-1 and TRBJ1-6): EADIYQTPRYLVIGTGKKITLECSQTMGHDKMYWYQQDPGMELHLIHYSYGVNSTEKGDLSSESTVSRIRTEHFPLTLESARPSHTSQYLCASSEGGQGDSPLHFGNGTRLTVT.